This TCR beta chain appears in the sequencing data of a study of blood T cell repertoires in COVID-19. Background on the study: There were acute and convalescent COVID-19 samples, and they came from the United States, Italy and Spain. PBMCs, B-cell-depleted T cells, or T cells provided the cDNA or gDNA that made up the material.

As originally analysed: By means of reference gene primer amplification, nucleated cell counts were estimated. Some clones are missing from TCRdb's copy, which holds only in-frame ones; the method was immunoSEQ multiplex PCR. D and trimming come from the DNA, and the V and J calls and clone size come from that table. The data show roughly 250,000 clones, 88% seen once. The sequenced sample was peripheral blood. The clonotype comes from a man aged 60-69 years who had recovered from COVID-19.

The CDR3 reads CASRVLGLAGSSYEQYF. The CDR3 region has the DNA TGTGCCAGCAGGGTCCTTGGACTAGCGGGGAGTTCCTACGAGCAGTACTTC. V gene TRBV2 combines with J gene TRBJ2-7, with 12 bases lining up with TRBD2. The CDR3 extends over 17 amino acids. Germline CDR1 and CDR2: SNHLY and FYNNEI. Trimming at V came to 6 bases and at J to 1 base, leaving 10 bases not matched to a gene.